The present TCR beta chain was sequenced within a study of beta chain features in type 1 diabetes. A few counts support this clone. Reverse transcribing all isolated RNA meant expressed TCRB transcripts were sequenced. Libraries were prepared by immunoSEQ multiplex PCR; TCRdb keeps only in-frame clonotypes and omits some of them. The table has 390,000 or so clones, around 13% seen once; the top ten hold around 0.039%. Sorted CD4+ subsets: naive, central memory, regulatory, stem cell-like memory (CD45RO/CCR7/CD25/CD127/CD95/CD27 panel). The germline V and J ends were trimmed by 7 bases and 0 bases, with 18 bases remaining between them. Looked up from germline, CDR1 is GTSNPN and CDR2 is SVGIG (reference sequence). The CDR3 is 16 residues long.

Source material: naive CD4+ T cells from blood. This chain connects TRBV30 to TRBJ2-2, with D unclear. This receptor was identified in a man between 25 and 39 years old in good health. CDR3 bases: TGTGCCTACATGGCTGACCCTTTAACGAACACCGGGGAGCTGTTTTTT. Protein product: CAYMADPLTNTGELFF.